The 3 T cell receptor beta chains given below trace back to one sample, sequenced in a study of blood T cell repertoires in COVID-19. The assay was immunoSEQ multiplex PCR, and TCRdb's table has in-frame clones only and misses some. The table lists about 180,000 clones, roughly 89% of them singletons. Sequencing was done on a sample of PBMCs or T cells enriched from blood (not recorded which). The origin of the receptors is a woman in her thirties or forties with acute COVID-19.

The rearrangement joins TRBV27 to TRBJ2-3; D is undetermined. V shed 1 base and J shed 0 bases, with 8 bases lying between them. Germline assignment: CDR1 MNHEY and CDR2 SMNVEV (reference sequence). This CDR3 comprises 15 residues. CDR3 amino acids: CASSLFSSSTDTQYF. DNA for the CDR3: TGTGCCAGCAGTTTATTTTCCAGTAGCACAGATACGCAGTATTTT.

The V and J genes are TRBV7-2 and TRBJ2-3; D possibly corresponds to TRBD2 (6 bases). The length of the CDR3 is 15 residues. The V end was cut by 2 bases, the J end by 6 bases, with 15 bases between. Germline CDR1 reads SGHTA; CDR2 reads FQGNSA. The CDR3 reads CASSLIVSRGDTQYF. The CDR3 DNA reads TGTGCCAGCAGCTTAATAGTAAGCCGGGGGGATACGCAGTATTTT. Together with reference TRBV7-2 and TRBJ2-3, the CDR3 gives the full variable domain: GAGVSQSPSNKVTEKGKDVELRCDPISGHTALYWYRQSLGQGLEFLIYFQGNSAPDKSGLPSDRFSAERTGGSVSTLTIQRTQQEDSAVYLCASSLIVSRGDTQYFGPGTRLTVL.

CDR3 sequence (DNA): TGTGCCAGCAGTTTGAGAGCGGGAGGGCCGGGGAACATTCAGTACTTC. It codes for CASSLRAGGPGNIQYF. V gene TRBV6-2 or TRBV6-3 combines with J gene TRBJ2-4; 10 bases match TRBD2. Germline values: CDR1 MNHEY, CDR2 SVGEGT. The V segment lost 4 bases and the J segment 7 bases; nucleotides outside the gene matches: 10. The CDR3 consists of 16 residues.